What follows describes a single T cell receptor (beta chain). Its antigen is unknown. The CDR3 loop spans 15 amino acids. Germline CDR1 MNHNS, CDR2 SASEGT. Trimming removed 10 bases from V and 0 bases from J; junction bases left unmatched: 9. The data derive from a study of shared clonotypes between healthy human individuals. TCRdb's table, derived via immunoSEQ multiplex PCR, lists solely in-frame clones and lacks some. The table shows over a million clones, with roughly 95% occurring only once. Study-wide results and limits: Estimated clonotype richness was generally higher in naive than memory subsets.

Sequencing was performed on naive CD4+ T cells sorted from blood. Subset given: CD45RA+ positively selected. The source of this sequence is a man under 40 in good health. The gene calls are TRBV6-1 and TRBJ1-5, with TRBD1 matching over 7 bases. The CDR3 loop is CATRIGQVSNQPQHF. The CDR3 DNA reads TGTGCCACCAGAATCGGACAGGTTAGCAATCAGCCCCAGCATTTT.